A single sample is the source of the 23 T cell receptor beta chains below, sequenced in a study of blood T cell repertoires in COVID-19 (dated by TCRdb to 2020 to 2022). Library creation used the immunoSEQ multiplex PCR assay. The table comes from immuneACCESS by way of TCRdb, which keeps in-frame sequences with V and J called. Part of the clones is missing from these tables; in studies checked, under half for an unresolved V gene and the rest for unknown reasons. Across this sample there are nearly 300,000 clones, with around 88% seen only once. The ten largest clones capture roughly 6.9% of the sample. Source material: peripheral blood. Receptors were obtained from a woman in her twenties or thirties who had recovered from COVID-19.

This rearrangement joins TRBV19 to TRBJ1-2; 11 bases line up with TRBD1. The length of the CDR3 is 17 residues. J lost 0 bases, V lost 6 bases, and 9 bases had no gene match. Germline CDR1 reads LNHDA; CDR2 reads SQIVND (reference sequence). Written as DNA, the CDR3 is TGTGCCAGTAGATATCTCGGACAGGGGGCTCCTAACTATGGCTACACCTTC. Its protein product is CASRYLGQGAPNYGYTF.

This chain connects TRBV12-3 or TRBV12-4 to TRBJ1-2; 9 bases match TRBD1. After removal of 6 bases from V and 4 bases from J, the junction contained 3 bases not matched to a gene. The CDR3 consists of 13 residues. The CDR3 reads CASRGQGGYGYTF. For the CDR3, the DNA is TGTGCCAGCAGGGGACAGGGAGGCTATGGCTACACCTTC.

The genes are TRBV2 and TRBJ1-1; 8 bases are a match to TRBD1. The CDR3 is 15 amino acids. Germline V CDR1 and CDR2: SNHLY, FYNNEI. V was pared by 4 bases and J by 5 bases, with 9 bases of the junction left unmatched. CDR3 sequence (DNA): TGTGCCAGCAGTGTGGAAGGACAGGGAGGAACTGAAGCTTTCTTT. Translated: CASSVEGQGGTEAFF. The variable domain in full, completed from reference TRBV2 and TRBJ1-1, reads EPEVTQTPSHQVTQMGQEVILRCVPISNHLYFYWYRQILGQKVEFLVSFYNNEISEKSEIFDDQFSVERPDGSNFTLKIRSTKLEDSAMYFCASSVEGQGGTEAFFGQGTRLTVV.

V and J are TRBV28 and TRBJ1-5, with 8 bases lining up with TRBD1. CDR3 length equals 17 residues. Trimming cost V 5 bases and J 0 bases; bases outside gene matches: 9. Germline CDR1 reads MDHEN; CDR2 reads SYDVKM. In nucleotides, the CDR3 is TGTGCCAGCAGTGGCTCGACAGGGGTTGGTAGCAATCAGCCCCAGCATTTT. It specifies CASSGSTGVGSNQPQHF.

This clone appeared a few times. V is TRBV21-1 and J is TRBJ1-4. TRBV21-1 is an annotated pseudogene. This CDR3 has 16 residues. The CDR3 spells CASTETGGLRGEKLFF. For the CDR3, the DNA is TGTGCCAGCACCGAAACGGGGGGGCTCAGGGGTGAAAAACTGTTTTTT.

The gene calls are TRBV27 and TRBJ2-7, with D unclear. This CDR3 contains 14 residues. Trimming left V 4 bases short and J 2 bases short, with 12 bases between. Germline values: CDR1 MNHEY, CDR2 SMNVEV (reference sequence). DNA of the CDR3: TGTGCCAGCAGTTCGTACAGAGAAGCCTACGAGCAGTACTTC. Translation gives CASSSYREAYEQYF.

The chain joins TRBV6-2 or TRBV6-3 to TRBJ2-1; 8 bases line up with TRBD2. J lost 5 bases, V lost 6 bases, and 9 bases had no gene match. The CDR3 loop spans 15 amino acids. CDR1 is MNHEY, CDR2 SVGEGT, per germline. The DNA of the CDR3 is TGTGCCAGCAGCATCCACCGGACTAGCAACAATGAGCAGTTCTTC. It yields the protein CASSIHRTSNNEQFF.

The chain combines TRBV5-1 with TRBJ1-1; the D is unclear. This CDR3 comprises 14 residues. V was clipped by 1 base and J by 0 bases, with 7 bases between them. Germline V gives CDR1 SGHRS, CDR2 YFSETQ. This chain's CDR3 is CASSLNRLNTEAFF. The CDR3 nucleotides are TGCGCCAGCAGCTTGAACAGACTGAACACTGAAGCTTTCTTT.

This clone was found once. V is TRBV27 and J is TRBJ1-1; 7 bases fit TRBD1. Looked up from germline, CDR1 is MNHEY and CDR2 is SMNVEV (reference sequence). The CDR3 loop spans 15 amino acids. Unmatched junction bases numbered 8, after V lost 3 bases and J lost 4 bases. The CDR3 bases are TGTGCCAGCAGTTTCGTCCCACAGGGGACCACTGAAGCTTTCTTT. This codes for CASSFVPQGTTEAFF.

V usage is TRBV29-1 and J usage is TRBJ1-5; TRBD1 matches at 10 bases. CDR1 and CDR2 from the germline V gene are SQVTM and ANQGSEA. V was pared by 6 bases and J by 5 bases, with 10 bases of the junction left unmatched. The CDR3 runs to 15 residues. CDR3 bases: TGCAGCGTCGCCTCCGGACAGGGGGACTATCAGCCCCAGCATTTT. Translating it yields CSVASGQGDYQPQHF.

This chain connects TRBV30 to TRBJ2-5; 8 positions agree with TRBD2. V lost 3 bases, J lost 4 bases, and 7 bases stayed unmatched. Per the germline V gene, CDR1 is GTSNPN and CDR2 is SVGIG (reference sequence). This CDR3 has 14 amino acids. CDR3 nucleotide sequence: TGTGCCTGGAGGGCCGCCGGGGGGGGAGAGACCCAGTACTTC. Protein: CAWRAAGGGETQYF. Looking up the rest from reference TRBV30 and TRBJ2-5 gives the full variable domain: SQTIHQWPATLVQPVGSPLSLECTVEGTSNPNLYWYRQAAGRGLQLLFYSVGIGQISSEVPQNLSASRPQDRQFILSSKKLLLSDSGFYLCAWRAAGGGETQYFGPGTRLLVL.

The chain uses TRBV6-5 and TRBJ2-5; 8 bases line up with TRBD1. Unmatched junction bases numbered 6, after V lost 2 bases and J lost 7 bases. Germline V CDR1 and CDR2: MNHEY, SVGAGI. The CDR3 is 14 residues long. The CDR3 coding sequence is TGTGCCAGCAGTTACCAGGACAGGGATAGGACCCAGTACTTC. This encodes CASSYQDRDRTQYF.

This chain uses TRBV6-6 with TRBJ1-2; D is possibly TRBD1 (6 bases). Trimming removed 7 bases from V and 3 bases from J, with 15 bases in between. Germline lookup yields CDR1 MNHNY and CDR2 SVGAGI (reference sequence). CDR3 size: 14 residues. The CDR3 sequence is CASTQGQGDYGYTF. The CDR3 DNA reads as TGTGCCAGCACGCAGGGGCAGGGTGACTATGGCTACACCTTC.

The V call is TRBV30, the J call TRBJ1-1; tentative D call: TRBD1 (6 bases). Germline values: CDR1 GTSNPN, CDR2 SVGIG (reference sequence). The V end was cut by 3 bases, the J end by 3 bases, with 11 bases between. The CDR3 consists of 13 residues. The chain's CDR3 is CAWSPPGDTEAFF. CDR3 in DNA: TGTGCCTGGAGCCCCCCAGGGGACACTGAAGCTTTCTTT. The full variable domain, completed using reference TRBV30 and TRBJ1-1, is SQTIHQWPATLVQPVGSPLSLECTVEGTSNPNLYWYRQAAGRGLQLLFYSVGIGQISSEVPQNLSASRPQDRQFILSSKKLLLSDSGFYLCAWSPPGDTEAFFGQGTRLTVV.

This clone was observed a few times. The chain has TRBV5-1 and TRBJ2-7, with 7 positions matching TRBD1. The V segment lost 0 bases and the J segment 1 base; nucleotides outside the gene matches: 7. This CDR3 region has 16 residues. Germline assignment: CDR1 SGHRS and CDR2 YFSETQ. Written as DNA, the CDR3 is TGCGCCAGCAGCTTGGAAGGGACAGCGGCTTCCTACGAGCAGTACTTC. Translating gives CASSLEGTAASYEQYF.

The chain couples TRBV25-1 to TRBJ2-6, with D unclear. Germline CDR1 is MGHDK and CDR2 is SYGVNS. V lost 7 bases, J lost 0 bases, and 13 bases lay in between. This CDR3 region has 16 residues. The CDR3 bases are TGTGCCAGCACCCAGGCACCGAACTCTGGGGCCAACGTCCTGACTTTC. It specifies CASTQAPNSGANVLTF.

The chain's CDR3 is CASSPSSSFGTGQFF. The CDR3 nucleotides read TGTGCCAGCAGCCCATCCTCGAGCTTCGGGACAGGGCAGTTCTTC. J is TRBJ2-1 and V is TRBV7-3; 8 bases agree with TRBD1. Unmatched junction bases numbered 15, after V lost 5 bases and J lost 12 bases. This CDR3 contains 15 residues. Germline CDR1 is SGHTA and CDR2 is FQGTGA.

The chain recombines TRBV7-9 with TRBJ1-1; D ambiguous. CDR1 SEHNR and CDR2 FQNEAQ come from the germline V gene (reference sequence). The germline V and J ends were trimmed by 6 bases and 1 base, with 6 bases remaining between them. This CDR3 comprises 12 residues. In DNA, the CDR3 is TGTGCCAGCAGAGAGGGGAACACTGAAGCTTTCTTT. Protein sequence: CASREGNTEAFF.

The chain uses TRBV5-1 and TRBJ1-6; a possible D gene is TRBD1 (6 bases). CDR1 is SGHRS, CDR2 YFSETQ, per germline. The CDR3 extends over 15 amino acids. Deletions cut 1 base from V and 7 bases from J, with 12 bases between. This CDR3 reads CASSLSDRYNSPLHF. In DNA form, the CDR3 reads TGCGCCAGCAGCTTGTCCGACAGGTACAATTCACCCCTCCACTTT.

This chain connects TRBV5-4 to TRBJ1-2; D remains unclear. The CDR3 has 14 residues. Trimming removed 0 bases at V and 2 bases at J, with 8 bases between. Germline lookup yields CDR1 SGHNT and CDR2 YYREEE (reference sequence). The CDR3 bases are TGTGCCAGCAGCTTGGCTGCACAGAACTATGGCTACACCTTC. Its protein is CASSLAAQNYGYTF. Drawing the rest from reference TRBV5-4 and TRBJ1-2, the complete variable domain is ETGVTQSPTHLIKTRGQQVTLRCSSQSGHNTVSWYQQALGQGPQFIFQYYREEENGRGNFPPRFSGLQFPNYSSELNVNALELDDSALYLCASSLAAQNYGYTFGSGTRLTVV.

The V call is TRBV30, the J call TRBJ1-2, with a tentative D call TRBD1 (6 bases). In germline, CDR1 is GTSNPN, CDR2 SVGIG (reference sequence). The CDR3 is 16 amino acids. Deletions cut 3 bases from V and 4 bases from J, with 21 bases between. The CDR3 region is CAWRESHFRDIYGYTF. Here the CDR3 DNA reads TGTGCCTGGAGGGAATCCCATTTCCGGGACATCTATGGCTACACCTTC.

CDR3 in amino acids: CASSPGRRRSDQPQHF. The CDR3 DNA is TGTGCCAGCAGTCCTGGACGGAGGAGGTCCGATCAGCCCCAGCATTTT. V is TRBV27 and J is TRBJ1-5, with D uncertain. The CDR3 is 16 amino acids. Germline V gene data show CDR1 as MNHEY and CDR2 as SMNVEV (reference sequence). The V end lost 5 bases, the J end lost 5 bases, and 19 bases lay between the germline ends.

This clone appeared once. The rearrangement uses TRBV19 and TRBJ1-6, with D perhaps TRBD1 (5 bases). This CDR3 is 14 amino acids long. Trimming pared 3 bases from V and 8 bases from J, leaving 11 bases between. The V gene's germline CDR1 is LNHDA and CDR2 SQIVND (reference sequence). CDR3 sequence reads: CASSIGQGHSPLHF. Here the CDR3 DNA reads TGTGCCAGTAGTATCGGGCAGGGTCATTCACCCCTCCACTTT.